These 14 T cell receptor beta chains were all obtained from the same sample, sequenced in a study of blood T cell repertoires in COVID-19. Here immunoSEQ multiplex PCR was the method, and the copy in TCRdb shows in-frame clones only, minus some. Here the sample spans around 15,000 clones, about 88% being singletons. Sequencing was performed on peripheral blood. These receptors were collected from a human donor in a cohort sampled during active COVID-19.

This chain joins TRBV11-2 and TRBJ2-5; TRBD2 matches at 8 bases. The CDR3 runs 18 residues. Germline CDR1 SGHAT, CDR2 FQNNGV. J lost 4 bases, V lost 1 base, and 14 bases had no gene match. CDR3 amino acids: CASSLAFGGGLSGETQYF. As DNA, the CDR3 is TGTGCCAGCAGCTTAGCTTTCGGGGGGGGGCTATCCGGAGAGACCCAGTACTTC.

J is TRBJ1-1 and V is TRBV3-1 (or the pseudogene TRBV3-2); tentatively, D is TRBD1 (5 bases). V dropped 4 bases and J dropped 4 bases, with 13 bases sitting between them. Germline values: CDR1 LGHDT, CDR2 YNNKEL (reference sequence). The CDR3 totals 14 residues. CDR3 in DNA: TGTGCCAGCAGCCGAAACCTGGGGGGCACTGAAGCTTTCTTT. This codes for CASSRNLGGTEAFF.

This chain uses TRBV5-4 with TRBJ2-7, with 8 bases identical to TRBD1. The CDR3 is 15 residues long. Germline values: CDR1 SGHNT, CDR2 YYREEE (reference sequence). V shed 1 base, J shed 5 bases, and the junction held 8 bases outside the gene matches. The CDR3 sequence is CASSLPRQGANEQYF. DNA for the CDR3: TGTGCCAGCAGCTTGCCGCGGCAGGGGGCGAACGAGCAGTACTTC.

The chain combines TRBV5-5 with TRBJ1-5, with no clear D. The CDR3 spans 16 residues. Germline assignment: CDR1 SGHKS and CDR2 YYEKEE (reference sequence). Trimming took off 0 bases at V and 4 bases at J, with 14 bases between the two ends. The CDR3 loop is CASSLAGVPGNQPQHF. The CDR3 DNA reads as TGTGCCAGCAGCTTGGCCGGGGTTCCGGGGAATCAGCCCCAGCATTTT.

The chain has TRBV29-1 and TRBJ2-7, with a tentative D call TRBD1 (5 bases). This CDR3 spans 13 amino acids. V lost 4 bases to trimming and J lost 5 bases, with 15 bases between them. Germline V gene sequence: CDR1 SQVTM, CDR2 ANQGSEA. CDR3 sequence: CSVAGQGLNEQYF. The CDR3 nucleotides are TGCAGCGTTGCCGGACAAGGGTTAAACGAGCAGTACTTC.

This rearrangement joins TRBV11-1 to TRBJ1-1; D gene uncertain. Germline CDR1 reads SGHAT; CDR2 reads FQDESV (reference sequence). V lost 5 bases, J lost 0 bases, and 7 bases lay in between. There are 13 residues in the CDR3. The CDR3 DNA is TGTGCCAGCAGCCCCGACTTGAACACTGAAGCTTTCTTT. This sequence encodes CASSPDLNTEAFF.

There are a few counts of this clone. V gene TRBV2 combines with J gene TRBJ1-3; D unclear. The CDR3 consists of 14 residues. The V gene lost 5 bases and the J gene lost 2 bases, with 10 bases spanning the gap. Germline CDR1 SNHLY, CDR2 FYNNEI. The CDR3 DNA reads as TGTGCCAGCAGTCGATGGGCAACTGGAAACACCATATATTTT. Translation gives CASSRWATGNTIYF.

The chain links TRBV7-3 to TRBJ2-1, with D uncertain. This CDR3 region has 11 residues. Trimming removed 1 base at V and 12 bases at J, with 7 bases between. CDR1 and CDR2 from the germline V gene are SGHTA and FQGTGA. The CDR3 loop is CASSLRDSQFF. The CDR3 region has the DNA TGTGCCAGCAGCTTAAGAGACTCGCAGTTCTTC. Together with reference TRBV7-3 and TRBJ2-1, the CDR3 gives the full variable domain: GAGVSQTPSNKVTEKGKYVELRCDPISGHTALYWYRQSLGQGPEFLIYFQGTGAADDSGLPNDRFFAVRPEGSVSTLKIQRTERGDSAVYLCASSLRDSQFFGPGTRLTVL.

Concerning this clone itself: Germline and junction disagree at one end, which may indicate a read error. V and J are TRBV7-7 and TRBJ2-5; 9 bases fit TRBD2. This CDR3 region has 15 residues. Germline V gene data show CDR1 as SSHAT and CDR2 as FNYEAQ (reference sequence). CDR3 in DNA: TGTGCTAGCAGCGAGTTAGCGGGGGAGGAAGAGACCCAGTACTTC. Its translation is CASSELAGEEETQYF.

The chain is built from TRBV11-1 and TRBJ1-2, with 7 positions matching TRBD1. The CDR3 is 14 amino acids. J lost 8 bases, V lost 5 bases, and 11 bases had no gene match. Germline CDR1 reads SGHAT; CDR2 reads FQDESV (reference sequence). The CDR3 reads CASSPAGGMDGYTF. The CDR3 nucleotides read TGTGCCAGCAGCCCAGCAGGGGGTATGGACGGCTACACCTTC.

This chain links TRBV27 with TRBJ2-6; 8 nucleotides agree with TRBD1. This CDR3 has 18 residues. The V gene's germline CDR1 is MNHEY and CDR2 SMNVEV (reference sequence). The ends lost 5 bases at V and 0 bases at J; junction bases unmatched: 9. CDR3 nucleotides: TGTGCCAGCAGTCCTCGGGACAGGAGTTACTCTGGGGCCAACGTCCTGACTTTC. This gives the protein CASSPRDRSYSGANVLTF.

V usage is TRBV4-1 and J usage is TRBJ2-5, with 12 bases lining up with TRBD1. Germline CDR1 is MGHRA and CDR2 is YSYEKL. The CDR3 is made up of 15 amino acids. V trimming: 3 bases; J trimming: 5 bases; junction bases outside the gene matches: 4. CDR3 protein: CASSQGQGAGETQYF. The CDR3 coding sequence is TGCGCCAGCAGCCAGGGACAGGGGGCGGGTGAGACCCAGTACTTC.

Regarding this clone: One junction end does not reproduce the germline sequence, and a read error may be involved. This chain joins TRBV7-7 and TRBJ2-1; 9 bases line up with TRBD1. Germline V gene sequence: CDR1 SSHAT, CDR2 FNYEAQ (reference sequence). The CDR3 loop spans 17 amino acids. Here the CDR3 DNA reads TGTGCTAGCAGCGCCCAGGTGGGGACAGGGCCTTACAATGAGCAGTTCTTC. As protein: CASSAQVGTGPYNEQFF.

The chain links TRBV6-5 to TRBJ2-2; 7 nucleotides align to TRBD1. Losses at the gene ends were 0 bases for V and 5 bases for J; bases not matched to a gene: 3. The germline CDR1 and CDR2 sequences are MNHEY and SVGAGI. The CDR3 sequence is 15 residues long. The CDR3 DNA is TGTGCCAGCAGTTACTCCGGGACAGAGACCGGGGAGCTGTTTTTT. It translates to CASSYSGTETGELFF.